This T cell receptor beta chain originates from a study of blood T cell repertoires in COVID-19. The repertoire was sequenced with immunoSEQ multiplex PCR; TCRdb's copy has only in-frame clones and lacks some. The sample contains 110,000 or so clones, 85% of which appear only once. The CDR3 covers 17 residues. V was shortened by 0 bases and J by 0 bases, with 15 bases between the two germline ends. Per germline, CDR1 SGHRS and CDR2 YFSETQ. Sequences were obtained from peripheral blood. The origin of this receptor is a human donor in a cohort sampled during active COVID-19. The gene calls are TRBV5-1 and TRBJ1-1; D may be TRBD1 (6 bases). CDR3 DNA sequence: TGCGCCAGCAGCTTGGTGCCCTCGGACAGAATGAACACTGAAGCTTTCTTT. Amino acids: CASSLVPSDRMNTEAFF. The whole variable domain, filled in from reference TRBV5-1 and TRBJ1-1, reads KAGVTQTPRYLIKTRGQQVTLSCSPISGHRSVSWYQQTPGQGLQFLFEYFSETQRNKGNFPGRFSGRQFSNSRSEMNVSTLELGDSALYLCASSLVPSDRMNTEAFFGQGTRLTVV.